A single sample is the source of the 10 T cell receptor beta chains below, sequenced in a study of T-cell reconstitution after alpha-beta-depleted transplantation in children. It was with unique molecular identifiers that the TCRbeta library was prepared. Via MiXCR, TCRdb re-called the PCR reads, giving one row per CDR3 protein. The top ten hold roughly 2.5% of the sample, which has around 530,000 distinct CDR3 sequences, 30% to 35% seen once. The sequenced sample was PBMCs from the stem cell graft donor, obtained from the stem cell graft. The receptor source for this set is a human donor who donated a stem cell graft to a child with aplastic anemia.

V gene TRBV6-4 combines with J gene TRBJ1-1, with D perhaps matching TRBD1 (5 bases). The germline CDR1 and CDR2 sequences are MRHNA and SNTAGT. The CDR3 is made up of 13 amino acids. Trimming left V 6 bases short and J 1 base short, with 9 bases between. In DNA, the CDR3 is TGTGCCAGCAGAGAAAGGGGGAACACTGAAGCTTTCTTT. This translates into CASRERGNTEAFF.

This chain links TRBV9 with TRBJ2-5, with D possibly matching TRBD1 (6 bases). The V end was cut by 0 bases, the J end by 4 bases, with 13 bases between. CDR3 length: 15 residues. Germline lookup yields CDR1 SGDLS and CDR2 YYNGEE. CDR3 loop: CASSVGSRGGETQYF. Here the CDR3 DNA reads TGTGCCAGCAGCGTAGGAAGCAGGGGCGGAGAGACCCAGTACTTC.

The chain uses TRBV9 and TRBJ1-4; 9 positions agree with TRBD1. Germline loops: CDR1 SGDLS, CDR2 YYNGEE. Trimming removed 4 bases from V and 4 bases from J; junction bases left unmatched: 5. The CDR3 length is 15 residues. CDR3 residues: CASSSDRGFNEKLFF. CDR3 sequence (DNA): TGTGCCAGCAGCTCCGACAGGGGGTTTAATGAAAAACTGTTTTTT.

This clonotype was observed a handful of times. The CDR3 reads CASPPGQGLVLYF. In nucleotides, the CDR3 is TGTGCCAGCCCTCCCGGACAGGGGCTCGTGTTGTACTTC. The chain is built from TRBV6-6 and TRBJ2-7, with 9 nucleotides matching TRBD1. Germline values: CDR1 MNHNY, CDR2 SVGAGI (reference sequence). The CDR3 loop spans 13 amino acids. J lost 12 bases, V lost 8 bases, and 14 bases had no gene match.

This clonotype has only a few counts. The rearrangement uses TRBV29-1 and TRBJ1-2; D may be TRBD1 (5 bases). The CDR3 spans 17 residues. CDR1 SQVTM and CDR2 ANQGSEA come from the germline V gene. The V end was cut by 6 bases, the J end by 5 bases, with 28 bases between. CDR3 in DNA: TGCAGCGTCATCCCCGGGACCACCGGCTCCTGGGGGTATGGCTACACCTTC. This gives the protein CSVIPGTTGSWGYGYTF.

This clonotype was found a few times. The chain couples TRBV4-3 to TRBJ1-1; D is unclear. Germline CDR1 LGHNA, CDR2 YSLEER. V lost 1 base and J lost 1, with 7 bases in between. This CDR3 contains 14 residues. CDR3: CASSQAGENTEAFF. The CDR3 region has the DNA TGCGCCAGCAGCCAAGCGGGCGAGAACACTGAAGCTTTCTTT.

This chain joins TRBV7-9 and TRBJ1-1, with TRBD1 identical over 8 bases. J was trimmed by 1 base and V by 5 bases; bases with no gene match: 3. The germline CDR1 and CDR2 sequences are SEHNR and FQNEAQ (reference sequence). This CDR3 comprises 14 residues. The CDR3, as DNA: TGTGCCAGCAGCACCGGGACAGGGAACACTGAAGCTTTCTTT. Its translation: CASSTGTGNTEAFF. The variable domain in full, completed from reference TRBV7-9 and TRBJ1-1, reads DTGVSQNPRHKITKRGQNVTFRCDPISEHNRLYWYRQTLGQGPEFLTYFQNEAQLEKSRLLSDRFSAERPKGSFSTLEIQRTEQGDSAMYLCASSTGTGNTEAFFGQGTRLTVV.

The rearrangement uses TRBV7-2 and TRBJ2-2; D is uncertain. Germline CDR1 reads SGHTA; CDR2 reads FQGNSA. The ends were cut back, 3 bases at V and 6 bases at J, with 11 bases in the middle. The CDR3 is 14 residues long. DNA for the CDR3: TGTGCCAGCAGCTTCTCTTTCCTGCCCGGGGAGCTGTTTTTT. Protein sequence: CASSFSFLPGELFF.

Notes on this clonotype: One end of the junction varies from germline; a read error may be responsible. The chain recombines TRBV20-1 with TRBJ2-1, with TRBD2 as a possible D gene (6 bases). The CDR3 spans 14 residues. The V gene's germline CDR1 is DFQATT and CDR2 SNEGSKA (reference sequence). The DNA of the CDR3 is TGCAGTACTAGCCCGTGGGGGTCCTACAATGAGCAGTTCTTC. It codes for CSTSPWGSYNEQFF.

There are a few counts of this clonotype. The chain combines TRBV6-1 with TRBJ2-2; D may be TRBD1 (6 bases). The CDR3 sequence is 17 residues long. Germline CDR1 and CDR2: MNHNS and SASEGT. V was trimmed by 7 bases and J by 1 base, leaving 19 bases between them. The CDR3, as DNA: TGTGCCAGCACCAAGGCATGGGGGACAAAGAACACCGGGGAGCTGTTTTTT. Its translation is CASTKAWGTKNTGELFF.